This T cell receptor (beta chain) was recovered during a study of shared clonotypes between healthy human individuals. The table came from immunoSEQ multiplex PCR; TCRdb's copy has only in-frame clones and leaves some out. The sample holds 400,000 to 600,000 clones, about 79% seen once. This CDR3 is built from 13 residues. Germline V gene sequence: CDR1 LNHDA, CDR2 SQIVND (reference sequence). Trimming cost V 3 bases and J 7 bases, with 12 bases left between them. This clone was seen many times. The receptor comes from a woman in her thirties or forties in good health. Some clones in this sample may be carry-over from other donors' samples. The sequenced material came from PBMCs. The chain employs TRBV19 and TRBJ2-5, with D maybe TRBD1 (5 bases). The CDR3 sequence is CASSMQGVGTQYF. The CDR3 DNA follows: TGTGCCAGTAGTATGCAGGGTGTCGGGACCCAGTACTTC. The full variable domain, in which reference TRBV19 and TRBJ2-5 provide the parts outside the CDR3, is DGGITQSPKYLFRKEGQNVTLSCEQNLNHDAMYWYRQDPGQGLRLIYYSQIVNDFQKGDIAEGYSVSREKKESFPLTVTSAQKNPTAFYLCASSMQGVGTQYFGPGTRLLVL.